The source of this T cell receptor (beta chain) is a study of HIV-infected patients and healthy controls. This clonotype has only a few counts. Whole blood was used without fractionation, so all unsorted peripheral T cells were included. The germline V gene has CDR1 SQVTM and CDR2 ANQGSEA. This CDR3 comprises 13 residues. Trimming stripped 4 bases from V and 5 bases from J, with 12 bases between. 400 to 550 ng RNA was reverse transcribed with alpha and beta constant-region primers. Separate chain-specific third strand synthesis with multiplexing indices produced the alpha and beta libraries. A short first PCR added P5 and P7 adapter elements and a second index. TCRdb fed the 5' RACE reads into MiXCR, producing one record per CDR3 protein. Of some 17,000 distinct CDR3 sequences in the sample, 9.5% to 13% are singletons; the top ten hold approximately 3.1%.

The V and J genes are TRBV29-1 and TRBJ2-1, with unresolved D. The specimen sequenced was blood. This TCR came from an adult in good health. The CDR3 is CSVGGRPDNEQFF. The DNA of the CDR3 is TGCAGCGTTGGGGGTAGACCCGACAATGAGCAGTTCTTC.